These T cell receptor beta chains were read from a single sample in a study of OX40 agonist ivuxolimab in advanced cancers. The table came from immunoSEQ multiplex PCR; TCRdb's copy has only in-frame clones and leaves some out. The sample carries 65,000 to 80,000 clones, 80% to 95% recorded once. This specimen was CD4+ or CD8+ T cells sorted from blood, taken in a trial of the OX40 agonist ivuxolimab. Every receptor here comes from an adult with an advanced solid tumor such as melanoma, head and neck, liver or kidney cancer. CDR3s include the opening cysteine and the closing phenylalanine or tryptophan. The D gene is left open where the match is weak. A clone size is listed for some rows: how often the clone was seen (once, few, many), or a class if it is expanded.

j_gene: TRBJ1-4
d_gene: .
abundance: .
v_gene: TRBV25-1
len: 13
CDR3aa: CASTPPSGEKLFF
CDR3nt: TGTGCCAGCACTCCCCCTTCCGGGGAAAAACTGTTTTTT

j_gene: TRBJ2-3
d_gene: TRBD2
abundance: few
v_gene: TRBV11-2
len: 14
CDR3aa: CASSLVAGADTQYF
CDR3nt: TGTGCCAGCAGCTTAGTAGCGGGGGCAGATACGCAGTATTTT

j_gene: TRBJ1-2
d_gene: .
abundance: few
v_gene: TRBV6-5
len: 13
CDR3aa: CASSYSVNYGYTF
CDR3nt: TGTGCCAGCAGTTACTCAGTTAACTATGGCTACACCTTC

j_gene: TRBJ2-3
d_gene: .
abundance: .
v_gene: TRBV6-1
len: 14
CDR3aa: CASSRSLGADTQYF
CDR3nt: TGTGCCAGCAGTCGGTCCCTCGGGGCAGATACGCAGTATTTT

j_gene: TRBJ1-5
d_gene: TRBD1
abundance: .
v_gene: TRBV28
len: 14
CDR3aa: CASSSGGSNQPQHF
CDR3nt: TGTGCCAGCAGTTCAGGGGGGAGCAATCAGCCCCAGCATTTT

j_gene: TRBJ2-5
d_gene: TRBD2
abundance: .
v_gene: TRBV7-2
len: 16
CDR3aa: CASSLGTSGMPETQYF
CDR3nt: TGTGCCAGCAGCTTAGGAACTAGCGGGATGCCAGAGACCCAGTACTTC

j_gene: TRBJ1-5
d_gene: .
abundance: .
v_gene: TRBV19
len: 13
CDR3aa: CASSAEGYQPQHF
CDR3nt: TGTGCCAGTAGTGCGGAGGGGTATCAGCCCCAGCATTTT

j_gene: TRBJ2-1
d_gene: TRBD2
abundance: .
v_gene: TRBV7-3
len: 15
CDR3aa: CASSARLADYNEQFF
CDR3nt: TGTGCCAGCAGCGCCAGACTAGCGGACTACAATGAGCAGTTCTTC

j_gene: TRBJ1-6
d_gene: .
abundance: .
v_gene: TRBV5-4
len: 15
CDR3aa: CASSAQGGYNSPLHF
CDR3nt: TGTGCCAGCAGCGCGCAGGGTGGCTATAATTCACCCCTCCACTTT

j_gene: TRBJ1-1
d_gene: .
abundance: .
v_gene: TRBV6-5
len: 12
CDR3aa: CASSLQYTEAFF
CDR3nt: TGTGCCAGCAGTTTACAGTACACTGAAGCTTTCTTT

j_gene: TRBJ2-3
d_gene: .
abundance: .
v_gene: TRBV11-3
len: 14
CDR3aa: CASSPRRPPMSQYF
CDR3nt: TGTGCCAGCAGCCCCCGGCGTCCCCCGATGTCGCAGTATTTT

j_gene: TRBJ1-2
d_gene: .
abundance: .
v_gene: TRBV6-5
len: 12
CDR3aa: CASSGSAHGYTF
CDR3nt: TGTGCCAGCAGCGGGTCGGCACATGGCTACACCTTC

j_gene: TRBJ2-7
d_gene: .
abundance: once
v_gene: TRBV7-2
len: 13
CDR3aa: CASSLGTVYEQYF
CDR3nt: TGTGCCAGCAGCTTAGGGACAGTCTACGAGCAGTACTTC

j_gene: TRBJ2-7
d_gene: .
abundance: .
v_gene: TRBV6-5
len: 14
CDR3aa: CASTQPGSSYEQYF
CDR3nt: TGTGCCAGCACCCAACCAGGGAGCTCCTACGAGCAGTACTTC

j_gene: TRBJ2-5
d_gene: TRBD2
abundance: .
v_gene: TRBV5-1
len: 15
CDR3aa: CASSSNSGGGETQYF
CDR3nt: TGCGCCAGCAGCTCCAATAGCGGGGGGGGAGAGACCCAGTACTTC

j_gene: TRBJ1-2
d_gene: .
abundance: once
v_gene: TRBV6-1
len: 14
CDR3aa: CASSERQGLGGYTF
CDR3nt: TGTGCCAGCAGTGAACGGCAGGGGCTGGGTGGCTACACCTTC

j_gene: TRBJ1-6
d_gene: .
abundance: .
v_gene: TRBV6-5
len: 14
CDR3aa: CASGGGPGNSPLHF
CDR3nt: TGTGCCAGCGGGGGGGGACCAGGAAATTCACCCCTCCACTTT

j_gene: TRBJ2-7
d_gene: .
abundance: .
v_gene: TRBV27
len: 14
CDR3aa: CASSLAVQRGEQYF
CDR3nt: TGTGCCAGCAGTTTAGCGGTTCAAAGGGGCGAGCAGTACTTC

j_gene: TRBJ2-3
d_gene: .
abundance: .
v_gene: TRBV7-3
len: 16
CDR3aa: CASSLTPGRDTDTQYF
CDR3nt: TGTGCCAGCAGCTTAACGCCGGGGCGAGACACAGATACGCAGTATTTT

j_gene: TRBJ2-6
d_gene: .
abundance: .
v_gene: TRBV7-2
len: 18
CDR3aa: CASNRPGQGLGRANVLTF
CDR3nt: TGTGCCAGCAATCGCCCGGGACAAGGTCTCGGTCGGGCCAACGTCCTGACTTTC

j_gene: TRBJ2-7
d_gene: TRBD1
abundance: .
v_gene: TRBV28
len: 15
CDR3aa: CASSLRGLGSYEQYF
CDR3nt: TGTGCCAGCAGTCTTAGGGGGCTAGGGTCCTACGAGCAGTACTTC

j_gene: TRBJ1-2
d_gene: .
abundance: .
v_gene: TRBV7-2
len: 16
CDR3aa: CASSLVGWGVNYGYTF
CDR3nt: TGTGCCAGCAGCTTGGTAGGGTGGGGAGTTAACTATGGCTACACCTTC

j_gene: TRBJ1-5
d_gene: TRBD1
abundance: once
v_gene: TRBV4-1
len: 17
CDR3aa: CASSQDRDSPSNQPQHF
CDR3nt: TGCGCCAGCAGCCAAGATAGGGACAGCCCTAGCAATCAGCCCCAGCATTTT

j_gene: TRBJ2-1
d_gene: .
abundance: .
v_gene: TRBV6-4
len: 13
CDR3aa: CASSDVLVNEQFF
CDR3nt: TGTGCCAGCAGTGACGTTTTAGTTAATGAGCAGTTCTTC